This entry features one T cell receptor (beta chain) sequence. CDR3 length equals 13 residues. Germline assignment: CDR1 MNHNS and CDR2 SASEGT. Deletions cut 6 bases from V and 2 bases from J, with 10 bases between. The data belong to a study of high-grade serous ovarian cancer treatment subgroups. Data came from immunoSEQ multiplex PCR; TCRdb stores just in-frame clones and leaves some out. The table shows 4,000 to 5,000 clones, with roughly 71% occurring only once. Tumor tissue was taken before any definitive surgery or chemotherapy was given. The gene calls are TRBV6-1 and TRBJ1-1; D possibly corresponds to TRBD1 (5 bases). Sequences were obtained from tumor tissue. This clonotype was sampled from a human donor with high-grade serous ovarian cancer. The CDR3 is CASRSTVNTEAFF. The CDR3 bases are TGTGCCAGCAGATCGACAGTAAACACTGAAGCTTTCTTT.